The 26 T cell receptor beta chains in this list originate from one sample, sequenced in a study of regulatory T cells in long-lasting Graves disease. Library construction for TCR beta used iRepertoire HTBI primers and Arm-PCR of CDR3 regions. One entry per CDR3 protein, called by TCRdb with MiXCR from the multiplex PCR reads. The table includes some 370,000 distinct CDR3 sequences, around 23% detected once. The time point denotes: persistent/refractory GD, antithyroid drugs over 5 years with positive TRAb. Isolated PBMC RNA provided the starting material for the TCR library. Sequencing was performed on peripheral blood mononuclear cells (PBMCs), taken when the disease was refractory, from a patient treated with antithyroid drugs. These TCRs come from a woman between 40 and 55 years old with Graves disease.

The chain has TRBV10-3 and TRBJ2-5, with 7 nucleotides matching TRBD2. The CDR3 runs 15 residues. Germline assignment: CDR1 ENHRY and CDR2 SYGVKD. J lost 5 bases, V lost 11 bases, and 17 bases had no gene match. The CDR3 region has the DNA TGTGCCTGCACCGCTGGGGGGGTAGCGGTGGAGACCCAGTACTTC. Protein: CACTAGGVAVETQYF.

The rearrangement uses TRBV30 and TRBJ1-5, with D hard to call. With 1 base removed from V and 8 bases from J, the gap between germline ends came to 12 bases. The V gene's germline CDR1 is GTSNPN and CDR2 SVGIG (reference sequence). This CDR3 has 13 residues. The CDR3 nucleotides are TGTGCCTGGAGTGGGCAACGCGACAAGCCCCAGCATTTT. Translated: CAWSGQRDKPQHF.

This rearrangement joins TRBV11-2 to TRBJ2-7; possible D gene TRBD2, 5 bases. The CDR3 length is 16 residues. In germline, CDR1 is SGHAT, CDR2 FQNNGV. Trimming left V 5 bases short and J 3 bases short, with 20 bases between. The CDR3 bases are TGTGCCAGCAGCCTATCGCCAGCTAGCAGTCGCTACGAGCAGTACTTC. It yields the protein CASSLSPASSRYEQYF.

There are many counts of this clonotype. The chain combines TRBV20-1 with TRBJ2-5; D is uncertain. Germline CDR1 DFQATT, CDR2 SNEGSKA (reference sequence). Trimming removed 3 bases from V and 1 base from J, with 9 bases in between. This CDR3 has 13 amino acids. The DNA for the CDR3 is TGCAGTGCTAGGGGTTGGCCCCAAGAGACCCAGTACTTC. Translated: CSARGWPQETQYF.

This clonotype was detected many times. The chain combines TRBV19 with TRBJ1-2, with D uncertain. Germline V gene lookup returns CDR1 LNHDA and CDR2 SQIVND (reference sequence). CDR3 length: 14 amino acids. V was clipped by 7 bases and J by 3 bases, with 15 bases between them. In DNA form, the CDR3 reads TGTGCCAGTAAGAGCGGCAGCACTTACTATGGCTACACCTTC. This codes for CASKSGSTYYGYTF.

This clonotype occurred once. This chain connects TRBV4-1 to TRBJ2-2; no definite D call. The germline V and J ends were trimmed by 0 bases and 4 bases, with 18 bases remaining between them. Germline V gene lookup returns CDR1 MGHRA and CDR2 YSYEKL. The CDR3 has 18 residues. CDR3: CASSQDVRYSFFTGELFF. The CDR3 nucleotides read TGCGCCAGCAGCCAAGATGTGAGGTACAGCTTTTTCACCGGGGAGCTGTTTTTT.

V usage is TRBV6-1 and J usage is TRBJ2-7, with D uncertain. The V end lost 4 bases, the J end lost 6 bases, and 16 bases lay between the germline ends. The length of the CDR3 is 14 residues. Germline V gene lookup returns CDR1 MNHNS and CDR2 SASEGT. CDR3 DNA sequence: TGTGCCAGCAGTGTCGATGGACCCTTTGCCGAGCAGTACTTC. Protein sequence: CASSVDGPFAEQYF.

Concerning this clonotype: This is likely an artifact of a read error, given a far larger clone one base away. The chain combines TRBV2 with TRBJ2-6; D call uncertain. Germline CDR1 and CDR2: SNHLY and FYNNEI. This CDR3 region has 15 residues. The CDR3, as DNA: TGTGCCAGCAGTGAGCGGATCTCTGAGGCCAACGTCCTGACTTTC. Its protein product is CASSERISEANVLTF.

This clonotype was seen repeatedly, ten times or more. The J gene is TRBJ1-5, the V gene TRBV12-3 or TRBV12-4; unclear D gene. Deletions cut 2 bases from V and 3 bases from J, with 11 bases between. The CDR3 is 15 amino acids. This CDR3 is CASSLRGESNQPQHF. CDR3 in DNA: TGTGCCAGCAGTTTACGGGGAGAGTCCAATCAGCCCCAGCATTTT.

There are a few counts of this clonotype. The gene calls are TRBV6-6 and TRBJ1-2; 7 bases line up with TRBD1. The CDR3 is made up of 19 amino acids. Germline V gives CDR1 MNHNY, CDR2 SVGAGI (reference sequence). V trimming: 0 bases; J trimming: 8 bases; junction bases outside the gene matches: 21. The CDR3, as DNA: TGTGCCAGCAGTTACTCGGCAATGACAGGGACTTTTCCTAGGAGGGGCTACACCTTC. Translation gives CASSYSAMTGTFPRRGYTF.

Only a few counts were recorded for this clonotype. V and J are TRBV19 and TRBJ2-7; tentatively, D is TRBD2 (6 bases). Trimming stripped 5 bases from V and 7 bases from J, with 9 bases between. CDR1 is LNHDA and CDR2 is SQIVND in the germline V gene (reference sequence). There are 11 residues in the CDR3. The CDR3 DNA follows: TGTGCCAGTAGTGAGGGACTTGAGCAGTACTTC. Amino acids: CASSEGLEQYF.

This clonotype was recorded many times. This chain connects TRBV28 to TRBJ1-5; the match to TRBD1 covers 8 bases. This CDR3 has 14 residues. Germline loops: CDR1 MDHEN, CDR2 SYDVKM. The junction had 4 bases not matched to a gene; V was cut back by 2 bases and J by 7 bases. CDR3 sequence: CASSLPGGIQPQHF. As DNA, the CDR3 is TGTGCCAGCAGTTTACCAGGGGGCATCCAGCCCCAGCATTTT. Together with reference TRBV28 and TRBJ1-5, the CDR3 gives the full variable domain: DVKVTQSSRYLVKRTGEKVFLECVQDMDHENMFWYRQDPGLGLRLIYFSYDVKMKEKGDIPEGYSVSREKKERFSLILESASTNQTSMYLCASSLPGGIQPQHFGDGTRLSIL.

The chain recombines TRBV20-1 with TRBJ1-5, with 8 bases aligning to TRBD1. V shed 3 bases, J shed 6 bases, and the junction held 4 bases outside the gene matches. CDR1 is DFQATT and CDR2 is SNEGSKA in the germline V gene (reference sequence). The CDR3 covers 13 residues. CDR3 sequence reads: CSARVTGVQPQHF. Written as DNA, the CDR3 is TGCAGTGCTAGGGTGACAGGGGTTCAGCCCCAGCATTTT.

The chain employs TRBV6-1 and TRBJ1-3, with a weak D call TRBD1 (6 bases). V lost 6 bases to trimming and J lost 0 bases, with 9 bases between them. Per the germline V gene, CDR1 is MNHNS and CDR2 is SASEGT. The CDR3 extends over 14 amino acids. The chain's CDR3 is CASRGDISGNTIYF. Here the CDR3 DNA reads TGTGCCAGCAGGGGGGACATCTCTGGAAACACCATATATTTT.

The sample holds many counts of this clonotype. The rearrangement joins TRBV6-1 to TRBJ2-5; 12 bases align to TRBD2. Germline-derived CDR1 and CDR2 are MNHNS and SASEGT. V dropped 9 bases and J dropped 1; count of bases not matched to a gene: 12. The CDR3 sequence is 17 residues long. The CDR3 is CASTLGLAGNFQETQYF. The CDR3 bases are TGTGCCAGTACCCTTGGACTAGCGGGGAACTTCCAAGAGACCCAGTACTTC.

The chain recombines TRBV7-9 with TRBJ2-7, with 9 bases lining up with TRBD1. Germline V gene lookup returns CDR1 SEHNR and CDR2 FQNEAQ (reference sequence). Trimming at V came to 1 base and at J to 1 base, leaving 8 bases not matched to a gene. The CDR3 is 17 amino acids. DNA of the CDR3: TGTGCCAGCAGCTTAGTATTCGGGACAGGGAAGTCCTACGAGCAGTACTTC. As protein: CASSLVFGTGKSYEQYF. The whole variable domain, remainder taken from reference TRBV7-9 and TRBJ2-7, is DTGVSQNPRHKITKRGQNVTFRCDPISEHNRLYWYRQTLGQGPEFLTYFQNEAQLEKSRLLSDRFSAERPKGSFSTLEIQRTEQGDSAMYLCASSLVFGTGKSYEQYFGPGTRLTVT.

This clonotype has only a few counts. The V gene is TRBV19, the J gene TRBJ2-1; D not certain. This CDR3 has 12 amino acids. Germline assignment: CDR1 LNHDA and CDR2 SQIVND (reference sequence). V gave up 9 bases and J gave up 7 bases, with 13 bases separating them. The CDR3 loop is CASRDRWNEQFF. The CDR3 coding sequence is TGTGCCAGCCGCGACCGGTGGAATGAGCAGTTCTTC.

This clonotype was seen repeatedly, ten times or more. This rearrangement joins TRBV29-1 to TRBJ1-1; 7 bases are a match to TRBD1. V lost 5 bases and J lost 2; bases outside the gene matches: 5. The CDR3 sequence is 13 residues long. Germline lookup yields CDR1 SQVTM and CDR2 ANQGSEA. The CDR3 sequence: CSVRGTVNTEAFF. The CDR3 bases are TGCAGCGTTCGTGGGACAGTCAACACTGAAGCTTTCTTT.

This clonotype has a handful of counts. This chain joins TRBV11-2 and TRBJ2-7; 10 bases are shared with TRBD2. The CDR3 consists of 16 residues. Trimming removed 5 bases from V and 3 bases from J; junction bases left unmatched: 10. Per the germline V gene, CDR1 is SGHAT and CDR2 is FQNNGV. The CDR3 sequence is CASSLKLAGYDYEQYF. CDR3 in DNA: TGTGCCAGCAGCCTAAAACTAGCGGGATATGACTACGAGCAGTACTTC.

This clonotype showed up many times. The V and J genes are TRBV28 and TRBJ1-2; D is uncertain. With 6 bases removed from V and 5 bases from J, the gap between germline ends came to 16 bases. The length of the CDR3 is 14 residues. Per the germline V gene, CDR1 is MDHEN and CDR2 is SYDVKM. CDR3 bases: TGTGCCAGCAGGTGGACCTCCCCAAGTTATGGCTACACCTTC. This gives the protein CASRWTSPSYGYTF.

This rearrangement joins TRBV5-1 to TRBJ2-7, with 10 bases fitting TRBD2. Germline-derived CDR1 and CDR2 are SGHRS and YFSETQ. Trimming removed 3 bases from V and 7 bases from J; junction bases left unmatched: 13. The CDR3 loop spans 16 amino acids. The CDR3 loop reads CASSYLAGGTSGEQYF. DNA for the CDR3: TGCGCCAGCAGCTACTTAGCGGGAGGAACGTCGGGGGAGCAGTACTTC. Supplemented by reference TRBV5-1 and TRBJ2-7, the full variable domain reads KAGVTQTPRYLIKTRGQQVTLSCSPISGHRSVSWYQQTPGQGLQFLFEYFSETQRNKGNFPGRFSGRQFSNSRSEMNVSTLELGDSALYLCASSYLAGGTSGEQYFGPGTRLTVT.

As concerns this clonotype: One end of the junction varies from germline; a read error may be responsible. The CDR3 sequence is CASKSSYNSPPHF. The DNA for the CDR3 is TGTGCCAGCAAAAGCTCCTATAATTCACCCCCCCACTTT. V is TRBV6-1 and J is TRBJ1-6; D is undetermined. CDR3 length equals 13 residues. Germline V gene lookup returns CDR1 MNHNS and CDR2 SASEGT.

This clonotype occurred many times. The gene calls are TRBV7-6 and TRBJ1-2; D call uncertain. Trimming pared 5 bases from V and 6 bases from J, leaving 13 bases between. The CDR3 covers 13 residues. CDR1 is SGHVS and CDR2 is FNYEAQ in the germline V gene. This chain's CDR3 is CASSQVLGHGYTF. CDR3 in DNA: TGTGCCAGCAGCCAGGTTTTAGGGCATGGCTACACCTTC.

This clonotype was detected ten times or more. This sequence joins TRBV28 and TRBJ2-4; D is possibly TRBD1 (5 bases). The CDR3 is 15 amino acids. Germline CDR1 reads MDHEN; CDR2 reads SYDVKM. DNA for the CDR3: TGTGTCCATCATACCCCGACAGTAGCCAAAAACATTCAGTACTTC. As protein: CVHHTPTVAKNIQYF. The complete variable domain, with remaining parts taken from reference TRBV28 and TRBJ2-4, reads DVKVTQSSRYLVKRTGEKVFLECVQDMDHENMFWYRQDPGLGLRLIYFSYDVKMKEKGDIPEGYSVSREKKERFSLILESASTNQTSMYLCVHHTPTVAKNIQYFGAGTRLSVL.

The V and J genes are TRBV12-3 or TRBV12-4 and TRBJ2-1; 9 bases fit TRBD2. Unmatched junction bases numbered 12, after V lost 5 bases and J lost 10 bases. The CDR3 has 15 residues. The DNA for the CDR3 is TGTGCCAGCAGTGAGACTAGCGGACAAGGTATGGAGCAGTTCTTC. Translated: CASSETSGQGMEQFF.

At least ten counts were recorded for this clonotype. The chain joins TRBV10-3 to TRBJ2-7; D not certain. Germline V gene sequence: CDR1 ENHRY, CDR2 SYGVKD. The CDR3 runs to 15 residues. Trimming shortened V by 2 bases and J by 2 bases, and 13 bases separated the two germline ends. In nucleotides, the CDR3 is TGTGCCATCAGTGAGCCCACGGCAGACGCCTACGAGCAGTACTTC. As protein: CAISEPTADAYEQYF.